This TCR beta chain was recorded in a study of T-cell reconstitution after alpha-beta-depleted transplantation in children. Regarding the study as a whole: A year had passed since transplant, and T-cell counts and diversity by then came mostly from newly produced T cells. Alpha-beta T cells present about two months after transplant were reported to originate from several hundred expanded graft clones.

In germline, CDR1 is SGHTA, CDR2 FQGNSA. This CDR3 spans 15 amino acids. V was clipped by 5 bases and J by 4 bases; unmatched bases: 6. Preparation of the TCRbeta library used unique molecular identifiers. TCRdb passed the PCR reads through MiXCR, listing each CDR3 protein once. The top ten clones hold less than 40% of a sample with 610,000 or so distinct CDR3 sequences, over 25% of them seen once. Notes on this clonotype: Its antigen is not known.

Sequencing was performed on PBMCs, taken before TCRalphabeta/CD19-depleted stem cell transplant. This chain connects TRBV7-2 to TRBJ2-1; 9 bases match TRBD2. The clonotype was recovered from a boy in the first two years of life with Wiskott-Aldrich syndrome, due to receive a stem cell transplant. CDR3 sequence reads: CASSISGRQYNEQFF. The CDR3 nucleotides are TGTGCCAGCAGCATAAGCGGGAGGCAGTACAATGAGCAGTTCTTC.